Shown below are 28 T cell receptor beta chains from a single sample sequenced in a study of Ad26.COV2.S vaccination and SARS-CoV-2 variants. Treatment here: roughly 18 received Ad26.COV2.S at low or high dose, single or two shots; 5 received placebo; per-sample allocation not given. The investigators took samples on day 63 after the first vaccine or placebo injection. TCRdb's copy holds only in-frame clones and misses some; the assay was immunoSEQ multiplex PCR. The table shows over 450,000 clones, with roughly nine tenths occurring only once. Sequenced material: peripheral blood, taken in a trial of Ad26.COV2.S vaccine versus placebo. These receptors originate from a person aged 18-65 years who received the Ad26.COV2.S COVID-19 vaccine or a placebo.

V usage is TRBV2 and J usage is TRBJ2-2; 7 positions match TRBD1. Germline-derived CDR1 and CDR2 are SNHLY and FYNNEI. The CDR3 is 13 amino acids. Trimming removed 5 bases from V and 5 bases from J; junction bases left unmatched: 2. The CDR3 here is CASSSTGTGELFF. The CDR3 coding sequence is TGTGCCAGCAGTTCGACAGGGACCGGGGAGCTGTTTTTT.

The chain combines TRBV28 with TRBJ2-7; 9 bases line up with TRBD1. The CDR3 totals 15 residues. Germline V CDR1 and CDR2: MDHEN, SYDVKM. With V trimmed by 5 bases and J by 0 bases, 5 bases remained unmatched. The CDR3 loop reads CASSNRGPSSYEQYF. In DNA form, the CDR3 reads TGTGCCAGCAGTAACAGGGGGCCAAGCTCCTACGAGCAGTACTTC.

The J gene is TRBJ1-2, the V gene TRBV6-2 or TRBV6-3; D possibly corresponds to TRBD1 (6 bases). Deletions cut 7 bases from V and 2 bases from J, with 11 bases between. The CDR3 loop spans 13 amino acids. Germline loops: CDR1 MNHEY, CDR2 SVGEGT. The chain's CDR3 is CASTPGHNYGYTF. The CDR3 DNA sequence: TGTGCCAGCACCCCGGGACACAACTATGGCTACACCTTC.

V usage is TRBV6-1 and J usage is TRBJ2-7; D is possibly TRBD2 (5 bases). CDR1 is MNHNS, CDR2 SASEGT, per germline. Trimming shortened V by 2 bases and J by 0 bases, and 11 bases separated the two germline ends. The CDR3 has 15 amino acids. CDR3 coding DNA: TGTGCCAGCAGTGAAAGGGAGCAGTCCTCCTACGAGCAGTACTTC. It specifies CASSEREQSSYEQYF.

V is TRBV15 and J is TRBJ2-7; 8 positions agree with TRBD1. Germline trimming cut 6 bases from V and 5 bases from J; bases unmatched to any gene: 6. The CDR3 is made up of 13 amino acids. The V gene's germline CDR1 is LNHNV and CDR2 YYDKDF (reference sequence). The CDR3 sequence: CATRRAGGHEQYF. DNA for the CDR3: TGTGCCACCAGACGGGCAGGGGGCCACGAGCAGTACTTC. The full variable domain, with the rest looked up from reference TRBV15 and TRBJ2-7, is DAMVIQNPRYQVTQFGKPVTLSCSQTLNHNVMYWYQQKSSQAPKLLFHYYDKDFNNEADTPDNFQSRRPNTSFCFLDIRSPGLGDTAMYLCATRRAGGHEQYFGPGTRLTVT.

In DNA, the CDR3 is TGTGCCAGCAGTGACTCAGGGGTTCCCGACTACGAGCAGTACTTC. Translating gives CASSDSGVPDYEQYF. The chain employs TRBV6-4 and TRBJ2-7; possibly TRBD1 for D (5 bases). The CDR3 is made up of 15 amino acids. Trimming took 0 bases from V and 3 from J, leaving 12 bases between them. In germline, CDR1 is MRHNA, CDR2 SNTAGT.

CDR3 protein: CASSPRGANYGYTF. CDR3 nucleotide sequence: TGTGCCAGCAGCCCTCGGGGTGCTAACTATGGCTACACCTTC. The V gene is TRBV11-2, the J gene TRBJ1-2; no definite D call. Germline CDR1 SGHAT, CDR2 FQNNGV. The CDR3 has 14 amino acids. Trimming shortened V by 5 bases and J by 0 bases, and 10 bases separated the two germline ends. Variable domain in full (rest from reference TRBV11-2 and TRBJ1-2): EAGVAQSPRYKIIEKRQSVAFWCNPISGHATLYWYQQILGQGPKLLIQFQNNGVVDDSQLPKDRFSAERLKGVDSTLKIQPAKLEDSAVYLCASSPRGANYGYTFGSGTRLTVV.

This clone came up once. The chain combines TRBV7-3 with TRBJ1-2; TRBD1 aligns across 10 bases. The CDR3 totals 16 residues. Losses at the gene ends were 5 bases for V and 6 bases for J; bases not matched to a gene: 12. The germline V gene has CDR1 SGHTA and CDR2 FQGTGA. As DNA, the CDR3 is TGTGCCAGCAGCCAAGCGCCCGGTGGGACAGGGGATGGCTACACCTTC. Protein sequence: CASSQAPGGTGDGYTF.

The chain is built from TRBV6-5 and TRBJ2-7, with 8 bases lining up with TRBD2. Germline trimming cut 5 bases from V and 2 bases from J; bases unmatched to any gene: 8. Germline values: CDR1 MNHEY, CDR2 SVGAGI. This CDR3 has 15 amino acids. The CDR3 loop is CASSPRGGSTYEQYF. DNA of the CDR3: TGTGCCAGCAGTCCCCGGGGGGGGTCTACCTACGAGCAGTACTTC.

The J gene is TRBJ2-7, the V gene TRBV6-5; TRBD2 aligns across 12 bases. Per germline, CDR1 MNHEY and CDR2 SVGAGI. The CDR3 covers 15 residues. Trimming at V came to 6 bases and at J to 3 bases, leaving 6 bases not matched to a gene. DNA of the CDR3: TGTGCCAGCAGCCCACTAGCGGGAGGCGACTACGAGCAGTACTTC. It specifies CASSPLAGGDYEQYF.

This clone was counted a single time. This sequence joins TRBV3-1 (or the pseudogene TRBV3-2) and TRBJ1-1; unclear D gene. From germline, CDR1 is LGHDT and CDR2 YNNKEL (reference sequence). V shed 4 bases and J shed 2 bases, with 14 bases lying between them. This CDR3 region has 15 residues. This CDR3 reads CASSPTRTVNTEAFF. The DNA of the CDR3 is TGTGCCAGCAGCCCCACGCGGACCGTTAACACTGAAGCTTTCTTT.

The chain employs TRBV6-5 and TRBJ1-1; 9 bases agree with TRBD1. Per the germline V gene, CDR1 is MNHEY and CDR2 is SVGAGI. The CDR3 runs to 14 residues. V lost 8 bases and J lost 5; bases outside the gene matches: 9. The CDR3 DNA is TGTGCCAGCGATACGGGGACAGGGTTGACTGAAGCTTTCTTT. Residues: CASDTGTGLTEAFF.

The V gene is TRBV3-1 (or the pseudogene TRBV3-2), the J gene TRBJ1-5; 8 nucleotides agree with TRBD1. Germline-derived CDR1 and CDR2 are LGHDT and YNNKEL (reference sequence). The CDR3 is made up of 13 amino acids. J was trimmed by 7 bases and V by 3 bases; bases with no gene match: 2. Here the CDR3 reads CASSQTGEQPQHF. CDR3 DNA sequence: TGTGCCAGCAGCCAGACAGGGGAACAGCCCCAGCATTTT.

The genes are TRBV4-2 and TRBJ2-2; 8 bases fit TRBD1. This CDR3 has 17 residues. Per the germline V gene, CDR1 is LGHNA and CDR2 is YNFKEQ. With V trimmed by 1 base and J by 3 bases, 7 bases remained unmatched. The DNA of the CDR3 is TGTGCCAGCAGCCAAGTCGCCAGGGGGCTTGACACCGGGGAGCTGTTTTTT. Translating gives CASSQVARGLDTGELFF.

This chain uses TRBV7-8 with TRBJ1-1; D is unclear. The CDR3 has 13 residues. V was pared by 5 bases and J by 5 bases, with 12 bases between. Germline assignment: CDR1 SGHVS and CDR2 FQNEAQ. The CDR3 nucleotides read TGTGCCAGCAGCGCCCGTGGGCGAACTGAAGCTTTCTTT. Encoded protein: CASSARGRTEAFF.

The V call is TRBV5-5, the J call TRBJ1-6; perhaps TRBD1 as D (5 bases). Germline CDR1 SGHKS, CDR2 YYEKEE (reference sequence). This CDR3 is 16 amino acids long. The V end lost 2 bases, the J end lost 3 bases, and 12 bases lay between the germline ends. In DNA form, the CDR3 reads TGTGCCAGCAGCTTTTCGGGACTGAACTATAATTCACCCCTCCACTTT. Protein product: CASSFSGLNYNSPLHF.

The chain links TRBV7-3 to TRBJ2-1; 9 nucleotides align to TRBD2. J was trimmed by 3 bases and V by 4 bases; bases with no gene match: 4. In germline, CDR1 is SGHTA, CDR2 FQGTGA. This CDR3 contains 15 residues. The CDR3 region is CASSSSGILYNEQFF. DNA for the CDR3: TGTGCCAGCAGCTCTAGCGGGATCCTCTACAATGAGCAGTTCTTC.

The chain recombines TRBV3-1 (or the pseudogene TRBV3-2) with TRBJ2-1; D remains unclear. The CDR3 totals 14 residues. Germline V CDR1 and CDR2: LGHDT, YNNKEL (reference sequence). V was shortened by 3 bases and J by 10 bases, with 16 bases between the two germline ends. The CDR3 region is CASSQKLPGLEQFF. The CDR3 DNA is TGTGCCAGCAGCCAGAAGCTACCCGGTTTGGAGCAGTTCTTC.

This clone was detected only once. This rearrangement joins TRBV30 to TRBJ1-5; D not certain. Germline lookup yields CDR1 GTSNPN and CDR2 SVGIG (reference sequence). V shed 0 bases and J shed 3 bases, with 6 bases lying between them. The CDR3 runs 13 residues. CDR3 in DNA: TGTGCCTGGAGTGTCCGGAACAATCAGCCCCAGCATTTT. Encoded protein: CAWSVRNNQPQHF.

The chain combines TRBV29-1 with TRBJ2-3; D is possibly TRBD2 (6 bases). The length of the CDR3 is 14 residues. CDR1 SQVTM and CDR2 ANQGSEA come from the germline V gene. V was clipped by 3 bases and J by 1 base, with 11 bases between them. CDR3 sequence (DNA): TGCAGCGTTGATAGAGGGGAGGGCACAGATACGCAGTATTTT. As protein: CSVDRGEGTDTQYF.

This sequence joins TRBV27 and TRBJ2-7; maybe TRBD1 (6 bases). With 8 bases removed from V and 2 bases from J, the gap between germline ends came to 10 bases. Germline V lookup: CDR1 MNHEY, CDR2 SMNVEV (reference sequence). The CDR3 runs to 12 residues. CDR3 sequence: CASQDSPYEQYF. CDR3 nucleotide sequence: TGTGCCAGCCAGGACAGCCCCTACGAGCAGTACTTC.

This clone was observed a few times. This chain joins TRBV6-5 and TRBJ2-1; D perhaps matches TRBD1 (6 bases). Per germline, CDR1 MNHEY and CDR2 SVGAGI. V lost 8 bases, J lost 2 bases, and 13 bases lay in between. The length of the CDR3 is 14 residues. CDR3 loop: CASGQGTAYNEQFF. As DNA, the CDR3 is TGTGCCAGCGGCCAGGGGACGGCCTACAATGAGCAGTTCTTC.

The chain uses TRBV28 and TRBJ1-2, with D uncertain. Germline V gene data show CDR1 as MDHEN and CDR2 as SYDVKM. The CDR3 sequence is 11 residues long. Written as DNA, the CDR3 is TGTGCAGCAGGAGGGAGCTATGGCTACACCTTC. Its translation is CAAGGSYGYTF.

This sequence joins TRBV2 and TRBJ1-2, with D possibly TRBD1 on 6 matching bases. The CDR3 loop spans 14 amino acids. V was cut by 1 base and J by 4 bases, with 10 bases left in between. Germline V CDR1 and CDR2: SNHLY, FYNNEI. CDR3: CASSEVGGPYGYTF. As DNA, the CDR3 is TGTGCCAGCAGTGAAGTGGGGGGGCCCTATGGCTACACCTTC.

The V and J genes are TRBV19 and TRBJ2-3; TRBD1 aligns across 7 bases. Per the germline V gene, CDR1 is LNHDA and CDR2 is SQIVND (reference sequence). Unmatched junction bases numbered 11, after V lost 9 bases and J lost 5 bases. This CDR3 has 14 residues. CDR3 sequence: CASQDRPAEDTQYF. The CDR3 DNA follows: TGTGCCAGCCAGGACAGGCCCGCGGAAGATACGCAGTATTTT.

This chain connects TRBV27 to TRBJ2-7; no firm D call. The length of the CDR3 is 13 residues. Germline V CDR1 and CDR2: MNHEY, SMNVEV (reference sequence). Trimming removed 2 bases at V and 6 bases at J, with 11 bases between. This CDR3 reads CASSLTFGSEQYF. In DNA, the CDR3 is TGTGCCAGCAGTTTAACGTTTGGGTCCGAGCAGTACTTC.

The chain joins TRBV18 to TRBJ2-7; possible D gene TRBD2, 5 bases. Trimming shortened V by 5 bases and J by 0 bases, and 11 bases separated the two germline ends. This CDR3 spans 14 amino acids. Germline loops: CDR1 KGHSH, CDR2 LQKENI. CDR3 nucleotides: TGTGCCAGCTCAGCTAGCTCCGGCTCCTACGAGCAGTACTTC. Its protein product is CASSASSGSYEQYF.

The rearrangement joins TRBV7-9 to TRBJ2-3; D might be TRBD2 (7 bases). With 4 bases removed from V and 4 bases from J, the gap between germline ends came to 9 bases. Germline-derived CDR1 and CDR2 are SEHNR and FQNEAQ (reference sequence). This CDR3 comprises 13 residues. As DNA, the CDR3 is TGTGCCAGCAGCTCGCGGGGGCCAGATACGCAGTATTTT. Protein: CASSSRGPDTQYF.